One and the same sample provided the 25 T cell receptor beta chains below, sequenced in a study of shared clonotypes between healthy human individuals. The assay was immunoSEQ multiplex PCR, and TCRdb's table has in-frame clones only and misses some. Of 2.3 million or so clones in the sample, 80% to 95% are singletons; the top ten hold under 0.45%. Sequenced: naive CD4+ T cells from PBMCs. Subset of the sample: CD45RA+ positively selected. The receptors stem from a man aged 18 to 29 in good health. Some clones in this sample may be carry-over from other donors' samples.

The chain uses TRBV2 and TRBJ1-4; TRBD1 matches 8 bases. The germline V gene encodes CDR1 SNHLY and CDR2 FYNNEI. This CDR3 has 14 residues. V trimming: 1 base; J trimming: 7 bases; junction bases outside the gene matches: 2. The CDR3 bases are TGTGCCAGCAGTGAAGGACAGGGGACTGAAAAACTGTTTTTT. This sequence encodes CASSEGQGTEKLFF.

This rearrangement joins TRBV2 to TRBJ1-5; D ambiguous. The germline V gene has CDR1 SNHLY and CDR2 FYNNEI. Trimming removed 6 bases at V and 5 bases at J, with 14 bases between. The CDR3 covers 14 residues. CDR3 region: CASSPTAKYQPQHF. CDR3 DNA: TGTGCCAGCAGCCCCACAGCCAAGTATCAGCCCCAGCATTTT.

The chain links TRBV28 to TRBJ1-3; maybe TRBD1 (5 bases). Trimming took 7 bases from V and 0 from J, leaving 16 bases between them. The CDR3 loop spans 16 amino acids. Per germline, CDR1 MDHEN and CDR2 SYDVKM. CDR3 region: CASKGPWMSSGNTIYF. CDR3 nucleotide sequence: TGTGCCAGCAAGGGGCCTTGGATGAGCTCTGGAAACACCATATATTTT.

The gene calls are TRBV10-3 and TRBJ2-2; 9 nucleotides match TRBD1. CDR1 is ENHRY, CDR2 SYGVKD, per germline. CDR3 length: 15 residues. The V gene end was trimmed by 10 bases and the J gene end by 7 bases; junction bases not matched to a gene: 13. In DNA, the CDR3 is TGTGCCACCTCCTCCCCGGACAGGGGCAACGGGGAGCTGTTTTTT. It specifies CATSSPDRGNGELFF.

V usage is TRBV19 and J usage is TRBJ1-2; D ambiguous. The CDR3 sequence is 13 residues long. Trimming took 7 bases from V and 3 from J, leaving 12 bases between them. Germline CDR1 is LNHDA and CDR2 is SQIVND (reference sequence). The CDR3 spells CASTRGMHYGYTF. The CDR3 DNA sequence: TGTGCCAGTACTCGAGGGATGCACTATGGCTACACCTTC.

This chain joins TRBV28 and TRBJ1-5; possibly TRBD1 for D (5 bases). This CDR3 is built from 16 residues. The ends were cut back, 7 bases at V and 2 bases at J, with 18 bases in the middle. Germline values: CDR1 MDHEN, CDR2 SYDVKM. The CDR3, as DNA: TGTGCCAGCAAGCCTCTTTGGGCCAGGGGCAATCAGCCCCAGCATTTT. Translated: CASKPLWARGNQPQHF.

This chain joins TRBV6-1 and TRBJ1-5; 9 bases map to TRBD1. Germline V CDR1 and CDR2: MNHNS, SASEGT. Trimming removed 7 bases from V and 5 bases from J; junction bases left unmatched: 9. This CDR3 region has 15 residues. The CDR3 loop is CASTYQGQGYQPQHF. CDR3 in DNA: TGTGCCAGCACATACCAGGGACAGGGCTATCAGCCCCAGCATTTT.

V gene TRBV5-1 combines with J gene TRBJ2-5; D is possibly TRBD1 (6 bases). Germline V gives CDR1 SGHRS, CDR2 YFSETQ. This CDR3 region has 16 residues. V was pared by 3 bases and J by 1 base, with 16 bases between. The CDR3 sequence: CASSWGPQGGQETQYF. In nucleotides, the CDR3 is TGCGCCAGCAGCTGGGGACCCCAAGGGGGCCAAGAGACCCAGTACTTC. Variable domain in full (rest from reference TRBV5-1 and TRBJ2-5): KAGVTQTPRYLIKTRGQQVTLSCSPISGHRSVSWYQQTPGQGLQFLFEYFSETQRNKGNFPGRFSGRQFSNSRSEMNVSTLELGDSALYLCASSWGPQGGQETQYFGPGTRLLVL.

This clone showed up just a few times. J is TRBJ1-5 and V is TRBV18; 7 bases align to TRBD1. The CDR3 sequence is 16 residues long. Germline V gene sequence: CDR1 KGHSH, CDR2 LQKENI. V dropped 3 bases and J dropped 0; count of bases not matched to a gene: 5. The CDR3 nucleotides are TGTGCCAGCTCACCCCCGGGACAGCATAGCAATCAGCCCCAGCATTTT. Translation gives CASSPPGQHSNQPQHF.

Comment on this clone: The same CDR3 is also encoded by other DNA sequences in this sample. This sequence joins TRBV6-5 and TRBJ2-3, with D possibly TRBD1 on 5 matching bases. Germline V lookup: CDR1 MNHEY, CDR2 SVGAGI. Between the trimmed V and J ends, which lost 4 bases and 3 bases, there was a span of 8 bases. This CDR3 has 13 amino acids. CDR3 in amino acids: CASSSPGTDTQYF. For the CDR3, the DNA is TGTGCCAGCAGTTCTCCAGGGACAGATACGCAGTATTTT.

This chain links TRBV28 with TRBJ1-1; the match to TRBD1 covers 7 bases. The V gene end was trimmed by 7 bases and the J gene end by 4 bases; junction bases not matched to a gene: 12. The germline CDR1 and CDR2 sequences are MDHEN and SYDVKM. The CDR3 length is 15 residues. In nucleotides, the CDR3 is TGTGCCAGCACCATACAACCAGGGGGGCGCACTGAAGCTTTCTTT. Protein product: CASTIQPGGRTEAFF.

The chain links TRBV6-4 to TRBJ1-2; TRBD1 matches at 7 bases. Losses at the gene ends were 6 bases for V and 5 bases for J; bases not matched to a gene: 18. CDR3 length: 17 residues. CDR1 and CDR2 from the germline V gene are MRHNA and SNTAGT. CDR3 DNA: TGTGCCAGCAGCGTCATTAACAGGGGCCGGGGCGATTATGGCTACACCTTC. Protein sequence: CASSVINRGRGDYGYTF.

The V gene is TRBV29-1, the J gene TRBJ1-1; D might be TRBD1 (5 bases). Deletions cut 6 bases from V and 4 bases from J, with 9 bases between. The CDR3 extends over 11 amino acids. CDR1 is SQVTM and CDR2 is ANQGSEA in the germline V gene. CDR3: CSVRGSTEAFF. The CDR3 DNA reads as TGCAGCGTCCGGGGGAGCACTGAAGCTTTCTTT.

A single count supports this clone. The V call is TRBV7-9, the J call TRBJ2-5, with 7 bases that match TRBD1. The ends lost 1 base at V and 5 bases at J; junction bases unmatched: 7. CDR3 size: 15 residues. Germline values: CDR1 SEHNR, CDR2 FQNEAQ (reference sequence). The CDR3: CASSLGGGSVETQYF. The CDR3 region has the DNA TGTGCCAGCAGCTTAGGAGGGGGCTCGGTGGAGACCCAGTACTTC.

This chain links TRBV7-9 with TRBJ2-1, with 14 bases lining up with TRBD2. The CDR3 consists of 18 residues. Trimming took 5 bases from V and 7 from J; bases not matched to a gene: 13. The germline V gene has CDR1 SEHNR and CDR2 FQNEAQ (reference sequence). This CDR3 is CASSLRPGTSGSGNEQFF. The CDR3 bases are TGTGCCAGCAGCCTAAGACCCGGGACTAGCGGGAGCGGGAATGAGCAGTTCTTC.

The V call is TRBV6-5, the J call TRBJ2-5; 8 nucleotides align to TRBD2. The CDR3 contains 16 residues. V gave up 3 bases and J gave up 4 bases; unmatched junction bases: 10. The V gene's germline CDR1 is MNHEY and CDR2 SVGAGI. The CDR3 spells CASSYLAGSPGETQYF. Here the CDR3 DNA reads TGTGCCAGCAGTTATTTAGCGGGGTCCCCAGGAGAGACCCAGTACTTC.

CDR3 sequence reads: CASRDRGPEQYF. The CDR3 DNA sequence: TGTGCCAGCAGGGACAGGGGGCCCGAGCAGTACTTC. The chain links TRBV21-1 to TRBJ2-7; the table names TRBD1, a call not compared with the DNA. TRBV21-1 constitutes a pseudogene. The CDR3 totals 12 residues.

The chain combines TRBV5-1 with TRBJ2-7; TRBD2 agrees at 7 bases. The CDR3 is made up of 15 amino acids. Germline CDR1 and CDR2: SGHRS and YFSETQ. The V and J ends lost 4 bases and 3 bases, in that order; junction bases with no gene match: 10. Written as DNA, the CDR3 is TGCGCCAGCAGCCCTTGGGCGGGAGAGGACTACGAGCAGTACTTC. Translation: CASSPWAGEDYEQYF.

The V call is TRBV29-1, the J call TRBJ2-3, with D possibly matching TRBD2 (5 bases). Germline V lookup: CDR1 SQVTM, CDR2 ANQGSEA. V lost 7 bases and J lost 0, with 17 bases in between. The CDR3 is 15 residues long. The CDR3 sequence is CSAEGRRSSTDTQYF. The CDR3 coding sequence is TGCAGCGCCGAGGGAAGGCGCTCTAGCACAGATACGCAGTATTTT.

The CDR3 DNA is TGTGCCAGCTCTCCCAACAGGGGTGCGCTGGGCAATGAGCAGTTCTTC. Translation: CASSPNRGALGNEQFF. The chain couples TRBV18 to TRBJ2-1; 7 positions match TRBD1. Germline CDR1 reads KGHSH; CDR2 reads LQKENI. Losses at the gene ends were 6 bases for V and 6 bases for J; bases not matched to a gene: 14. The CDR3 loop spans 16 amino acids.

This CDR3 is CASSLDRRRVNEQFF. The CDR3 DNA reads TGTGCCAGCAGCTTAGATCGGAGGAGGGTCAATGAGCAGTTCTTC. This chain uses TRBV7-9 with TRBJ2-1; tentatively, D is TRBD2 (6 bases). Germline CDR1 reads SEHNR; CDR2 reads FQNEAQ (reference sequence). Trimming took 1 base from V and 6 from J, leaving 13 bases between them. The CDR3 spans 15 residues.

As regards this clone: Other DNA sequences in this sample translate to the same CDR3. The chain recombines TRBV5-1 with TRBJ2-1; 7 bases match TRBD2. The CDR3 has 15 residues. CDR1 is SGHRS, CDR2 YFSETQ, per germline. With V trimmed by 4 bases and J by 0 bases, 4 bases remained unmatched. The CDR3 coding sequence is TGCGCCAGCAGCGGGGAGGGCAGCTCCTACAATGAGCAGTTCTTC. It translates to CASSGEGSSYNEQFF.

The rearrangement links TRBV10-3 to TRBJ2-1; 9 positions agree with TRBD1. Germline CDR1 and CDR2: ENHRY and SYGVKD. After removal of 11 bases from V and 7 bases from J, the junction contained 12 bases not matched to a gene. CDR3 size: 14 residues. CDR3 nucleotide sequence: TGTGCCGCCGGACAGGGGATGGGATTGAATGAGCAGTTCTTC. Its translation: CAAGQGMGLNEQFF.

The rearrangement uses TRBV7-6 and TRBJ2-1; 7 bases line up with TRBD2. This CDR3 region has 14 residues. V was clipped by 5 bases and J by 6 bases; unmatched bases: 7. The V gene's germline CDR1 is SGHVS and CDR2 FNYEAQ. DNA of the CDR3: TGTGCCAGCAGCCGACGGGAGGCAGCCAATGAGCAGTTCTTC. Translated: CASSRREAANEQFF.

The V and J genes are TRBV4-2 and TRBJ2-7, with a possible D match to TRBD2 (5 bases). Germline values: CDR1 LGHNA, CDR2 YNFKEQ. The CDR3 is 14 amino acids. Deletions cut 0 bases from V and 3 bases from J, with 9 bases between. The CDR3 here is CASSQDRGDYEQYF. The CDR3 DNA reads as TGTGCCAGCAGCCAAGATCGGGGAGACTACGAGCAGTACTTC.